Shown below are 26 T cell receptor beta chains from a single sample sequenced in a study of cytomegalovirus exposure and HLA in healthy donors. 60 Vbeta and 13 Jbeta primers were used in PCR. Here immunoSEQ multiplex PCR was the method, and the copy in TCRdb shows in-frame clones only, minus some. The sample includes under 250,000 clones. The sample taken for sequencing was PBMCs. The receptor set was obtained from a girl aged 2-10 years in good health and CMV-seropositive.

The chain couples TRBV11-3 to TRBJ1-6; D not resolved. CDR1 is SGHNT, CDR2 YENEEA, per germline. The CDR3 length is 13 residues. V was cut by 2 bases and J by 9 bases, with 8 bases left in between. CDR3 in amino acids: CASSLRAGSPLHF. In DNA, the CDR3 is TGTGCCAGCAGCTTAAGGGCGGGTTCACCCCTCCACTTT.

J is TRBJ2-6 and V is TRBV7-3; TRBD1 aligns across 7 bases. Germline CDR1 reads SGHTA; CDR2 reads FQGTGA. Trimming took 3 bases from V and 0 from J; bases not matched to a gene: 5. This CDR3 is built from 17 residues. CDR3 residues: CASSLSGTASGANVLTF. CDR3 coding DNA: TGTGCCAGCAGCTTGTCCGGGACAGCCTCTGGGGCCAACGTCCTGACTTTC.

The chain has TRBV28 and TRBJ2-5; TRBD2 is a possible D gene (7 bases). The CDR3 has 15 amino acids. CDR1 and CDR2 from the germline V gene are MDHEN and SYDVKM. Trimming cost V 5 bases and J 5 bases, with 18 bases left between them. The CDR3 region has the DNA TGTGCCAGCAGTGAAATTGCGGGGGCGGGCGAGACCCAGTACTTC. This gives the protein CASSEIAGAGETQYF.

The rearrangement uses TRBV27 and TRBJ2-1; D call uncertain. The length of the CDR3 is 13 residues. V was cut by 7 bases and J by 0 bases, with 7 bases left in between. Germline CDR1 MNHEY, CDR2 SMNVEV (reference sequence). CDR3 in DNA: TGTGCCAGCATGTCTAGCTCCTACAATGAGCAGTTCTTC. Translation: CASMSSSYNEQFF.

With respect to this clone: A read error may account for a junction end that differs from germline. The chain links TRBV5-6 to TRBJ2-7; weak D call: TRBD2 (6 bases). The CDR3 loop spans 14 amino acids. CDR1 is SGHDT, CDR2 YYEEEE, per germline. The CDR3 reads CASSSGRESFEQYF. In DNA, the CDR3 is TGTGCCAGCAGCTCAGGACGGGAGTCCTTCGAGCAGTACTTC.

The genes are TRBV5-1 and TRBJ1-5; 8 nucleotides align to TRBD1. With 0 bases clipped from V and 4 bases from J, the junction kept 9 bases outside the gene matches. The CDR3 covers 17 residues. Germline lookup yields CDR1 SGHRS and CDR2 YFSETQ. The CDR3 coding sequence is TGCGCCAGCAGCTTGGCCAGGGGGCTTTTCAGGAATCAGCCCCAGCATTTT. Translating it yields CASSLARGLFRNQPQHF.

This sequence joins TRBV10-1 and TRBJ2-1; 14 nucleotides agree with TRBD2. V shed 1 base and J 0 bases; nucleotides not matched to a gene: 11. The CDR3 spans 21 residues. Per germline, CDR1 WNHNN and CDR2 SYGVQD (reference sequence). The CDR3 nucleotides are TGCGCCAGCAGTGAGTTCATCCACGGGACTAGCGGGAGCCTCTCCTACAATGAGCAGTTCTTC. Translating it yields CASSEFIHGTSGSLSYNEQFF.

V gene TRBV11-2 combines with J gene TRBJ2-7; possible D gene TRBD1, 6 bases. The CDR3 consists of 13 residues. Germline CDR1 reads SGHAT; CDR2 reads FQNNGV. Trimming took off 5 bases at V and 0 bases at J, with 8 bases between the two ends. The CDR3 region is CASSGDTSYEQYF. The CDR3 DNA follows: TGTGCCAGCAGCGGGGACACCTCCTACGAGCAGTACTTC.

The chain has TRBV7-2 and TRBJ2-5; TRBD2 aligns across 8 bases. The CDR3 runs to 15 residues. J gave up 4 bases and V 8 bases, and 12 bases lay outside the gene matches. Germline CDR1 SGHTA, CDR2 FQGNSA. CDR3 sequence (DNA): TGTGCCAGCTCCGCCTCGGGGGGGGCCAGAGAGACCCAGTACTTC. Translated: CASSASGGARETQYF.

The chain has TRBV27 and TRBJ2-7; maybe TRBD2 (5 bases). V gave up 5 bases and J gave up 6 bases, with 17 bases separating them. Germline values: CDR1 MNHEY, CDR2 SMNVEV (reference sequence). The CDR3 sequence is 14 residues long. The CDR3 sequence: CASSDRGGRIEQYF. CDR3 nucleotide sequence: TGTGCCAGCAGTGACCGGGGTGGACGGATCGAGCAGTACTTC.

This sequence joins TRBV29-1 and TRBJ2-5; 7 bases agree with TRBD1. The CDR3 runs to 12 residues. Looked up from germline, CDR1 is SQVTM and CDR2 is ANQGSEA. The V and J ends lost 7 bases and 7 bases, in that order; junction bases with no gene match: 9. CDR3 sequence (DNA): TGCAGCGACCGACAGGGATTAGGGACCCAGTACTTC. This encodes CSDRQGLGTQYF.

V gene TRBV6-4 combines with J gene TRBJ2-3; TRBD2 aligns across 8 bases. Per the germline V gene, CDR1 is MRHNA and CDR2 is SNTAGT. The CDR3 contains 18 residues. Trimming cost V 2 bases and J 3 bases; bases outside gene matches: 13. CDR3 protein: CASSDHYGAGGKTDTQYF. DNA of the CDR3: TGTGCCAGCAGTGACCACTATGGCGCGGGAGGTAAAACAGATACGCAGTATTTT.

As DNA, the CDR3 is TGTGCCAGCACACCCCAGGGAAACACCGGGGAGCTGTTTTTT. Translated, it gives CASTPQGNTGELFF. The V gene is TRBV7-9, the J gene TRBJ2-2; TRBD1 might be the D (5 bases). CDR3 length: 14 residues. Germline CDR1 is SEHNR and CDR2 is FQNEAQ (reference sequence). V was cut by 7 bases and J by 2 bases, with 11 bases left in between.

The rearrangement joins TRBV27 to TRBJ2-3, with D unclear. Germline V gene sequence: CDR1 MNHEY, CDR2 SMNVEV (reference sequence). V was pared by 3 bases and J by 6 bases, with 13 bases between. CDR3 size: 14 residues. The CDR3 DNA reads as TGTGCCAGCAGTTTGACTTCTCCAAGGGATACGCAGTATTTT. This encodes CASSLTSPRDTQYF.

The chain joins TRBV19 to TRBJ1-4; D is possibly TRBD1 (6 bases). The germline V and J ends were trimmed by 7 bases and 4 bases, with 13 bases remaining between them. The CDR3 contains 14 residues. Germline V CDR1 and CDR2: LNHDA, SQIVND (reference sequence). The CDR3 spells CASTPTGGNEKLFF. CDR3 sequence (DNA): TGTGCCAGTACCCCGACAGGAGGTAATGAAAAACTGTTTTTT.

This chain links TRBV14 with TRBJ2-7; 7 positions agree with TRBD1. Germline assignment: CDR1 SGHDN and CDR2 FVKESK. The V segment lost 1 base and the J segment 4 bases; nucleotides outside the gene matches: 4. The CDR3 runs to 14 residues. CDR3 nucleotides: TGTGCCAGCAGCCAAGTAACAGGGGCATACGAGCAGTACTTC. This sequence encodes CASSQVTGAYEQYF.

This chain connects TRBV7-9 to TRBJ1-4; 10 bases align to TRBD1. CDR1 is SEHNR and CDR2 is FQNEAQ in the germline V gene (reference sequence). The CDR3 consists of 17 residues. The J segment lost 3 bases and the V segment lost 6 bases, leaving 10 bases of the junction unmatched. As DNA, the CDR3 is TGTGCCAGCAGTTCCCGGGACAGGGGAAGAGCTAATGAAAAACTGTTTTTT. Protein: CASSSRDRGRANEKLFF.

The chain carries TRBV5-4 and TRBJ2-7, with D possibly TRBD2 on 5 matching bases. V shed 2 bases and J shed 1 base, with 13 bases lying between them. Germline V gives CDR1 SGHNT, CDR2 YYREEE (reference sequence). The CDR3 runs 15 residues. This CDR3 reads CASSLRTLPSYEQYF. The CDR3 DNA reads as TGTGCCAGCAGCTTACGGACTTTACCTTCCTACGAGCAGTACTTC.

The chain is built from TRBV5-1 and TRBJ2-7, with 12 bases fitting TRBD2. V trimming: 4 bases; J trimming: 5 bases; junction bases outside the gene matches: 7. The CDR3 runs to 15 residues. Germline lookup yields CDR1 SGHRS and CDR2 YFSETQ. CDR3 region: CASSPLAGGPNEQYF. The CDR3 DNA is TGCGCCAGCAGCCCCCTAGCGGGAGGGCCCAACGAGCAGTACTTC. Combining the CDR3 with reference TRBV5-1 and TRBJ2-7 gives the whole variable domain KAGVTQTPRYLIKTRGQQVTLSCSPISGHRSVSWYQQTPGQGLQFLFEYFSETQRNKGNFPGRFSGRQFSNSRSEMNVSTLELGDSALYLCASSPLAGGPNEQYFGPGTRLTVT.

V gene TRBV6-5 combines with J gene TRBJ2-7; TRBD1 matches at 7 bases. The CDR3 runs 15 residues. Trimming cost V 5 bases and J 5 bases; bases outside gene matches: 12. From germline, CDR1 is MNHEY and CDR2 SVGAGI. The CDR3 coding sequence is TGTGCCAGCAGTACGGCCCCCAGGGGGTTGCACGAGCAGTACTTC. Translated: CASSTAPRGLHEQYF.

The chain joins TRBV27 to TRBJ1-2, with a possible D match to TRBD1 (6 bases). There are 15 residues in the CDR3. V lost 8 bases and J lost 2, with 18 bases in between. Germline V lookup: CDR1 MNHEY, CDR2 SMNVEV (reference sequence). The CDR3 sequence: CASAKGTHVNYGYTF. For the CDR3, the DNA is TGTGCCAGCGCCAAAGGGACACATGTAAACTATGGCTACACCTTC.

The chain combines TRBV7-9 with TRBJ1-1; 7 bases align to TRBD1. Trimming took 3 bases from V and 3 from J; bases not matched to a gene: 1. From germline, CDR1 is SEHNR and CDR2 FQNEAQ (reference sequence). The CDR3 sequence is 13 residues long. The chain's CDR3 is CASSFQGDTEAFF. The DNA for the CDR3 is TGTGCCAGCAGCTTCCAGGGGGACACTGAAGCTTTCTTT.

Details on this clone: At one end the junction does not follow the germline gene, possibly because of a read error. The V gene is TRBV15, the J gene TRBJ2-1; perhaps TRBD2 as D (7 bases). Germline V gene data show CDR1 as LNHNV and CDR2 as YYDKDF (reference sequence). The CDR3 has 16 amino acids. CDR3 sequence (DNA): TGTGCCACCAGCAGATTTCGGGAGGTGGGGGACAATGGGCAGTTCTTC. Protein sequence: CATSRFREVGDNGQFF.

The V gene is TRBV10-1, the J gene TRBJ1-5; TRBD1 aligns across 12 bases. The CDR3 extends over 17 amino acids. J gave up 7 bases and V 8 bases, and 15 bases lay outside the gene matches. Germline CDR1 is WNHNN and CDR2 is SYGVQD (reference sequence). Here the CDR3 reads CASQSRDRGRGRQPQHF. CDR3 DNA sequence: TGCGCCAGCCAGAGCCGGGACAGGGGGCGCGGCAGGCAGCCCCAGCATTTT.

For this clone: This CDR3 is also generated by other DNA sequences in the sample. The chain has TRBV6-5 and TRBJ2-7, with D possibly matching TRBD1 (5 bases). The CDR3 is 15 amino acids. With 5 bases removed from V and 3 bases from J, the gap between germline ends came to 17 bases. Germline V gene sequence: CDR1 MNHEY, CDR2 SVGAGI. The CDR3 is CASSATPGHLYEQYF. The CDR3 bases are TGTGCCAGCAGTGCTACTCCCGGACATCTCTACGAGCAGTACTTC.

This chain connects TRBV5-1 to TRBJ2-7, with a tentative D call TRBD1 (6 bases). The germline V and J ends were trimmed by 4 bases and 2 bases, with 13 bases remaining between them. This CDR3 is built from 14 residues. CDR1 and CDR2 from the germline V gene are SGHRS and YFSETQ. For the CDR3, the DNA is TGCGCCAGCAGCCCCTGGACAGATCCCTACGAGCAGTACTTC. Protein sequence: CASSPWTDPYEQYF.